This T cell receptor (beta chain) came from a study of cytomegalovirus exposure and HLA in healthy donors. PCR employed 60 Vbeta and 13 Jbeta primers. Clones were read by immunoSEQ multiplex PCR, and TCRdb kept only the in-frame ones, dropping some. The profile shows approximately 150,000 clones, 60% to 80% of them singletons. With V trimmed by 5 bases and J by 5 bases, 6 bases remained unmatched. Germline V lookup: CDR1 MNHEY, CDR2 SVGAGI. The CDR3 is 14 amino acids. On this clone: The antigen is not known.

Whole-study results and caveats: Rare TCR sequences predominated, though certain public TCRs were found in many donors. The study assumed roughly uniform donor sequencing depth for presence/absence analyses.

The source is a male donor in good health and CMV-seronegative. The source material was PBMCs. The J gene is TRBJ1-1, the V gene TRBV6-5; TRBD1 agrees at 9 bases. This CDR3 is CASSPTGGYTEAFF. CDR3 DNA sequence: TGTGCCAGCAGTCCTACAGGGGGCTATACTGAAGCTTTCTTT.